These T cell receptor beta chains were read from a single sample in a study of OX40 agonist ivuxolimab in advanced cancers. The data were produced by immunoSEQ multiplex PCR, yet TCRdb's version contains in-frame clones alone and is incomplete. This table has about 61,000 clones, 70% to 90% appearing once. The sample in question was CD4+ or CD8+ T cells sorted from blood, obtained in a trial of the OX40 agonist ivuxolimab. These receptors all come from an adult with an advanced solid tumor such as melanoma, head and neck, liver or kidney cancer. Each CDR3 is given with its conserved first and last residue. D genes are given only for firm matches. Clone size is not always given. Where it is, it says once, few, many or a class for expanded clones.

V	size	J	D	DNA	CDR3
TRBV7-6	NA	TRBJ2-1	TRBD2	TGTGCCAGCAGCTTTAGCGGGGCATGGAACAATGAGCAGTTCTTC	CASSFSGAWNNEQFF
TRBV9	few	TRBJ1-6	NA	TGTGCCAGCAGCGCGGACTGGGGTGAGCCCCTCCACTTT	CASSADWGEPLHF
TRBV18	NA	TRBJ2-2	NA	TGTGCCAGCTCCGACCAGGGGGGCGCGAACACCGGGGAGCTGTTTTTT	CASSDQGGANTGELFF
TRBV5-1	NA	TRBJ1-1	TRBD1	TGCGCCAGCAGCTTGGTGGGGACAGGGGACACTGAAGCTTTCTTT	CASSLVGTGDTEAFF
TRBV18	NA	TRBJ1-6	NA	TGTGCCAGCTCACAGGATCTAGGGATTTCACCCCTCCACTTT	CASSQDLGISPLHF
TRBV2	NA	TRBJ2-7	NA	TGTGCCAGCAGGGTGGATGGAGGAGCATACGAGCAGTACTTC	CASRVDGGAYEQYF
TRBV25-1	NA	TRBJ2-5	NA	TGTGCCAGCAGTGGACGCTTGGGAGCCTTTGGACAAGAGACCCAGTACTTC	CASSGRLGAFGQETQYF
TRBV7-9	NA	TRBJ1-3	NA	TGTGCCAGCAGCTTGGGGCAGTTCAACCTCTACTCTGGAAACACCATATATTTT	CASSLGQFNLYSGNTIYF
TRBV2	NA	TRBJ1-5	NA	TGTGCCAGCAGTGAAGCTGGCGGGAGCCGCGGGGGTCAGCCCCAGCATTTT	CASSEAGGSRGGQPQHF
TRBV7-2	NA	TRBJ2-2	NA	TGTGCCAGCAGCCTTTACACCGGGGAGCTGTTTTTT	CASSLYTGELFF
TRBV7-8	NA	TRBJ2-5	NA	TGTGCCAGCAGCTTCCTTCCAGAGACCCAGTACTTC	CASSFLPETQYF
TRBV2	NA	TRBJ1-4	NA	TGTGCCAGCAGTGAAGCTCCAAGGGCCGGTGAAAAACTGTTTTTT	CASSEAPRAGEKLFF
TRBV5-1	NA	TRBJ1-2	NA	TGCGCCAGCAGCCCTAATGACGGACGCACCTATGGCTACACCTTC	CASSPNDGRTYGYTF
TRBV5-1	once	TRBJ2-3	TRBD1	TGCGCCAGCAGCCGACAGGGTCCAGATACGCAGTATTTT	CASSRQGPDTQYF
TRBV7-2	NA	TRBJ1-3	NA	TGTGCCAGCAGCCGATGGACCGCTGGAAACACCATATATTTT	CASSRWTAGNTIYF
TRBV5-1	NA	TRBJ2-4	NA	TGCGCCAGCAGCTTACAGGTCCAGACGAACATTCAGTACTTC	CASSLQVQTNIQYF
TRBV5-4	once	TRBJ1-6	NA	TGTGCCAGCAGCTTGGAGGCTCAGAGCTCCTATAATTCACCCCTCCACTTT	CASSLEAQSSYNSPLHF
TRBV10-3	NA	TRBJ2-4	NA	TGTGCCATCAGGGGACGGGACATTCAGTACTTC	CAIRGRDIQYF
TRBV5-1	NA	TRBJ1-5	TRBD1	TGCGCCAGCAGCACCGGACAGGGTGGGAATCAGCCCCAGCATTTT	CASSTGQGGNQPQHF
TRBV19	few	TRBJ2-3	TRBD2	TGTGCCAGTAGTATATGGCGGGGGGACACAGATACGCAGTATTTT	CASSIWRGDTDTQYF
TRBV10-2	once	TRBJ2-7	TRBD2	TGCGCCAGCCGTGAGACTAGCGGGGGCCCGGGTGAGCAGTACTTC	CASRETSGGPGEQYF
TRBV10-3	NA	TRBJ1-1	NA	TGTGCCATCAGTGAGTCCCTAGCATCGCAGGAAGCTTTCTTT	CAISESLASQEAFF
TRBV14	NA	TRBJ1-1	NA	TGTGCCAGCAGCCTTACAGGGACGACTGAAGCTTTCTTT	CASSLTGTTEAFF
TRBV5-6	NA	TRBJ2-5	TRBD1	TGTGCCAGCAGCTCTCGTGACAGGGGGTACCAAGAGACCCAGTACTTC	CASSSRDRGYQETQYF
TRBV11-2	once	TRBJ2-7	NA	TGTGCCAGCAGCTCCCCTCGGTCCGGGGGATACGAGCAGTACTTC	CASSSPRSGGYEQYF
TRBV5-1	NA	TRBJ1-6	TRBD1	TGCGCCAGCAGCTTGGGCGGGACAGGGCCGAGCTCCTATAATTCACCCCTCCACTTT	CASSLGGTGPSSYNSPLHF
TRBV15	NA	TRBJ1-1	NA	TGTGCCACCAGAGTCGCGGGGGGCAACGCTGAAGCTTTCTTT	CATRVAGGNAEAFF
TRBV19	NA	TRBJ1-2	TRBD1	TGTGCCAGTAGTATAGTGCAGGGGGCGGTTGGGTCCTATGGCTACACCTTC	CASSIVQGAVGSYGYTF
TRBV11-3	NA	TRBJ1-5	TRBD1	TGTGCCAGCAGCTTAGCGACAGGGGGGGAGAATCAGCCCCAGCATTTT	CASSLATGGENQPQHF
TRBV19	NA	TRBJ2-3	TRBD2	TGTGCCAGTAAACTACTAGCGGGGTTTCAAAAAACGATTTCGATCAACACAGATACGCAGTATTTT	CASKLLAGFQKTISINTDTQYF
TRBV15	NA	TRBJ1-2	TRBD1	TGTGCCACCAGCAAACCGGGACAGGGGGCAGCCTATGGCTACACCTTC	CATSKPGQGAAYGYTF
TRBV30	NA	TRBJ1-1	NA	TGTGCCTGGAGTGTAATGAGGGGCGCGAGGACTGAAGCTTTCTTT	CAWSVMRGARTEAFF
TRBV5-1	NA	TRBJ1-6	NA	TGCGCCAGCAGCTCACAGGGCGGGAATCATTCACCCCTCCACTTT	CASSSQGGNHSPLHF
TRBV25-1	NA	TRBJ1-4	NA	TGTGCCAGCAGTGAGTCGGGGTGGGTGACATCGGACAGAGAAAAACTGTTTTTT	CASSESGWVTSDREKLFF
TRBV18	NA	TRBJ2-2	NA	TGTGCCAGCTCACCAACAATGGGTGGGGAGCTGTTTTTT	CASSPTMGGELFF
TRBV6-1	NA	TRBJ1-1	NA	TGTGCCAGCAGTTCTAGGGGCCTGAACACTGAAGCTTTCTTT	CASSSRGLNTEAFF
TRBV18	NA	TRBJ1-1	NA	TGTGCCAGCTCACCGGGACAAACCACTGAAGCTTTCTTT	CASSPGQTTEAFF
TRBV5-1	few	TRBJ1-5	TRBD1	TGCGCCACCTATCTCTGGACAGGTGGGACCTATAGCAATCAGCCCCAGCATTTT	CATYLWTGGTYSNQPQHF
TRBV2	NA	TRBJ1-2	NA	TGTGCCAGCAGTGAGTTGGGGGGCGGCTACACCTTC	CASSELGGGYTF
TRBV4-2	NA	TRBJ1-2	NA	TGTGCCAGCAGCCAAGGGACCGGGCCTATCTATGGCTACACCTTC	CASSQGTGPIYGYTF
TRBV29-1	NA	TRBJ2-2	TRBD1	TGCAGCGCTGACTCCGGGACAGGAAACACCGGGGAGCTGTTTTTT	CSADSGTGNTGELFF
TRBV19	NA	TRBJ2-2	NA	TGTGCCAGTAGTAAAGACAGACCCGGGGAGCTGTTTTTT	CASSKDRPGELFF